The rows below give T cell receptor beta chains drawn from one sample of a study of blood T cells in healthy people across ages. TCRdb reprocessed the 5' RACE reads via MiXCR and lists one record per CDR3 protein. The table shows roughly 1.6 million distinct CDR3 sequences, with around 35% occurring only once. Material: blood. These receptors all come from a woman in her 30s in good health. Both conserved end residues are part of each CDR3. The D gene is left open where the match is weak. The size field is filled for only some rows; it gives once, few, many or a size class.

J gene,clone size,D gene,V gene,CDR3 DNA,CDR3 protein
TRBJ2-3,.,.,TRBV6-6,TGTGCCAGCAGCCCCAGGACTATGCCAGATACGCAGTATTTT,CASSPRTMPDTQYF
TRBJ2-3,.,.,TRBV7-2,TGTGCCAGCAGCTTAGAGGGACTGCACACAGATACGCAGTATTTT,CASSLEGLHTDTQYF
TRBJ1-2,.,TRBD1,TRBV30,TGTGCCTGGCAAAGGACAGGGATTAACTATGGCTACACCTTC,CAWQRTGINYGYTF
TRBJ2-1,few,.,TRBV20-1,TGCAGTGCTAGAGATAAGCGTCAAGGAGGCAGCTCCTACAATGAGCAGTTCTTC,CSARDKRQGGSSYNEQFF
TRBJ1-5,.,.,TRBV6-2/TRBV6-3,TGTGCCAGCAGTCTCGGCCCGGGACACCCCAATCAGCCCCAGCATTTT,CASSLGPGHPNQPQHF
TRBJ2-3,.,TRBD1,TRBV5-5,TGTGCCAGCAGCGGGGGACAGGGCTCTAGCACAGATACGCAGTATTTT,CASSGGQGSSTDTQYF
TRBJ2-7,.,.,TRBV10-2,TGCGCCAGCAGTGACGGGATTCAGTACTTC,CASSDGIQYF
TRBJ2-1,.,.,TRBV6-2/TRBV6-3,TGTGCCAGCAGTTTGACGAGACAGGCAGAGCAGTTCTTC,CASSLTRQAEQFF
TRBJ2-7,.,TRBD2,TRBV3-1,TGTGCCAGCAGCCCCGCAGCGGGGAATGCCTACGAGCAGTACTTC,CASSPAAGNAYEQYF
TRBJ2-1,.,.,TRBV9,TGTGCCAGCAGCCCCCTCGTTGGCGGGAACTACAATGAGCAGTTCTTC,CASSPLVGGNYNEQFF
TRBJ2-1,.,.,TRBV20-1,TGCAGTGCTAGAGATCTGGCGGGGATCTACAATGAGCAGTTCTTC,CSARDLAGIYNEQFF
TRBJ1-6,.,TRBD1,TRBV7-8,TGTGCCAGCAGCTTAGGGACAGGGAATAATAATTCACCCCTCCACTTT,CASSLGTGNNNSPLHF
TRBJ2-1,.,.,TRBV20-1,TGCAGTGGCATTTCTAGTTTAGGAGGGAATGAGCAGTTCTTC,CSGISSLGGNEQFF
TRBJ2-5,.,.,TRBV4-2,TGTGCCAGCAGCCAAGATTCGTACGAGACCCAGTACTTC,CASSQDSYETQYF
TRBJ1-1,few,.,TRBV6-1,TGTGCCAGCAGTGAACGGAGGGTGAACACTGAAGCTTTCTTT,CASSERRVNTEAFF
TRBJ2-7,many,.,TRBV29-1,TGCAGCGTTGTCGGCAGGGGAGAGCAGTACTTC,CSVVGRGEQYF
TRBJ2-5,few,TRBD1,TRBV20-1,TGCAGTGCTGTAGGGGGCGTCGTGGAGACCCAGTACTTC,CSAVGGVVETQYF
TRBJ1-1,.,.,TRBV20-1,TGCAGTGCTAGAGTACAGGCGGGGACTGAAGCTTTCTTT,CSARVQAGTEAFF
TRBJ2-7,.,.,TRBV7-9,TGTGCCAGCAGCCGACGGTTGGGGGAGCAGTACTTC,CASSRRLGEQYF
TRBJ1-2,.,.,TRBV5-8,TGTGCCAGCAGCTTCGGGGGTGACTGGGGCTACACCTTC,CASSFGGDWGYTF
TRBJ2-5,.,TRBD2,TRBV19,TGTGCCAGTAGTATGAGTGGAGCGGGAGCGGAGACCCAGTACTTC,CASSMSGAGAETQYF
TRBJ1-5,.,.,TRBV6-6,TGTGCCAGCAGTTACTTACAGGATAGCAATCAGCCCCAGCATTTT,CASSYLQDSNQPQHF
TRBJ2-7,many,TRBD2,TRBV7-2,TGTGCCAGCAGCTTGCGGGAGGGGATAGGGGAGCAGTACTTC,CASSLREGIGEQYF
TRBJ1-2,few,.,TRBV7-9,TGTGCCAGCAGCTTAACCGGGGACCCACGGGAGGGCTACACCTTC,CASSLTGDPREGYTF
TRBJ2-5,few,TRBD1,TRBV11-2,TGTGCCAGCAGCCCACGGACAGGGGGGTTCGAGACCCAGTACTTC,CASSPRTGGFETQYF
TRBJ1-1,.,.,TRBV28,TGTGCCAGCAGTTTCAAGGGTAAGAGCACTGAAGCTTTCTTT,CASSFKGKSTEAFF
TRBJ2-5,few,.,TRBV11-2,TGTGCCAGCAGCGTAGAAGGTGGGAAAGGGGAGACCCAGTACTTC,CASSVEGGKGETQYF
TRBJ2-7,.,TRBD1,TRBV20-1,TGCAGCGCAACCGACAGGGGCTTCTCCTACGAGCAGTACTTC,CSATDRGFSYEQYF
TRBJ2-3,.,.,TRBV5-1,TGCGCCAGCAGCCCGGGTAAGGGTCGCACAGATACGCAGTATTTT,CASSPGKGRTDTQYF
TRBJ2-3,once,TRBD1,TRBV4-1,TGCGCCGGCAGCCAAGTAAAGTTACAGGGGGGAGGTACAGATACGCAGTATTTT,CAGSQVKLQGGGTDTQYF
TRBJ1-1,.,.,TRBV6-2/TRBV6-3,TGTGCCAGCAGTGGGGGCCCGAAGAAGAACACTGAAGCTTTCTTT,CASSGGPKKNTEAFF
TRBJ2-3,.,TRBD1,TRBV24-1,TGTGCCACCAGTGACCTGGGACAGCTAGGAGATACGCAGTATTTT,CATSDLGQLGDTQYF
TRBJ2-1,few,.,TRBV9,TGTGCCAGCGCCCTGATGGGGGGCACCTACAATGAGCAGTTCTTC,CASALMGGTYNEQFF
TRBJ2-3,.,.,TRBV6-5,TGTGCCAGCAGAATTTACCTCGGGGCGAGCGCAGATACGCAGTATTTT,CASRIYLGASADTQYF
TRBJ1-2,.,TRBD1,TRBV12-3/TRBV12-4,TGTGGCAGCAGTCCGGGACAGGGGTGCACCTTC,CGSSPGQGCTF
TRBJ2-5,.,.,TRBV7-7,TGTGCCAGCAGTTCTACTCCTGGGTCGGGGGAGACCCAGTACTTC,CASSSTPGSGETQYF
TRBJ2-1,.,TRBD2,TRBV7-2,TGTGCCAGCAGAACCGGGACTAGCGTCTACAATGAGCAGTTCTTC,CASRTGTSVYNEQFF
TRBJ2-5,.,TRBD1,TRBV7-9,TGTGCCAGCAGCCTCCGTGAACAGGGGACCCAAGAGACCCAGTACTTC,CASSLREQGTQETQYF
TRBJ2-7,.,.,TRBV20-1,TGCGGTGCCTCTACTCAGGACTCTGCCGCCGAGCAGTACTTC,CGASTQDSAAEQYF
TRBJ2-3,many,.,TRBV20-1,TGCAGTGCTAGACACAAGGTCGGCACAGATACGCAGTATTTT,CSARHKVGTDTQYF
TRBJ1-1,.,.,TRBV28,TGTGCCAGCAGTTCCCCAGGGGTGTACACTGAAGCTTTCTTT,CASSSPGVYTEAFF
TRBJ1-1,.,.,TRBV29-1,TGCAGCGCCGGGTGGTGGGGGGGGCCGGCGAACACTGAAGCTTTCTTT,CSAGWWGGPANTEAFF
TRBJ2-1,.,.,TRBV29-1,TGCAGCGTGCGAGACAGTACCGGACCACACAATGAGCAGTTCTTC,CSVRDSTGPHNEQFF
TRBJ2-1,few,TRBD2,TRBV5-1,TGCGCCAGCAAACTAGCGTCTTCTCCCTACAATGAGCAGTTCTTC,CASKLASSPYNEQFF
TRBJ2-1,.,.,TRBV12-3/TRBV12-4,TGTGCCAGCATTTTCGAAGTACCCGGTGAGCAGTTCTTC,CASIFEVPGEQFF
TRBJ2-3,many,.,TRBV7-2,TGTGCCAGCAGCTCCGCCGGACGCATTCATACGCAGTATTTT,CASSSAGRIHTQYF
TRBJ2-1,.,TRBD2,TRBV20-1,TGCAGTGCTAGAGAAACTAGCGGGCGGGTGCAGTTCTTC,CSARETSGRVQFF
TRBJ2-3,few,.,TRBV28,TGTGCCAGCAGAATGAGCACAGATACGCAGTATTTT,CASRMSTDTQYF
TRBJ2-7,.,TRBD2,TRBV27,TGTGCCAGCAGTTTAAATGGACTAGCGGGCTCCTACGAGCAGTACTTC,CASSLNGLAGSYEQYF
TRBJ1-5,few,.,TRBV7-8,TGTGCCAGCAGCCGACGACAAGGGGGCAATCAGCCCCAGCATTTT,CASSRRQGGNQPQHF
TRBJ2-7,few,.,TRBV6-1,TGTGCCAGCAGTGAAGCGAAAGGGGGTCCCTACGAGCAGTACTTC,CASSEAKGGPYEQYF
TRBJ2-7,.,.,TRBV20-1,TGCAGTGCTTTGCCCGGGACAAACTCCTACGAGCAGTACTTC,CSALPGTNSYEQYF
TRBJ2-7,.,TRBD2,TRBV2,TGTGCCAGCAGTAGCGGGAATCGACAGGAGCAGTACTTC,CASSSGNRQEQYF
TRBJ2-7,.,TRBD2,TRBV9,TGTGCCAGCAGCGTAGATGGACTAGCGGGAGACGAGCAGTACTTC,CASSVDGLAGDEQYF